These T cell receptor beta chains were read from a single sample in a study of CD8+ T cells in alopecia areata. Sequencing was performed with immunoSEQ multiplex PCR; in TCRdb, only in-frame clones are kept and a portion is missing. The sample lists 150,000 to 200,000 clones, 50% to 65% occurring once. Sequenced input: CD4+ T cells sorted from blood. The receptors were gathered from a human donor in good health. Both conserved end residues are part of each CDR3. The D gene is left open where the match is weak. Size tells how often a clone was seen (once, few, many) or the class of an expanded clone, and some rows leave it out.

j_call clone_size v_call d_call cdr3_aa cdr3_nt
TRBJ1-5 . TRBV6-5 TRBD1 CASTIQGVSQPQHF TGTGCCAGCACTATACAGGGGGTCAGCCAGCCCCAGCATTTT
TRBJ1-3 . TRBV18 . CASSPGQQNTIYF TGTGCCAGCTCACCGGGGCAGCAAAACACCATATATTTT
TRBJ1-4 many TRBV2 TRBD1 CASGGPGTANEKLFF TGTGCCAGCGGAGGCCCCGGGACAGCTAATGAAAAACTGTTTTTT
TRBJ1-2 few TRBV5-6 . CASSFRVGYTF TGTGCCAGCAGCTTCAGGGTCGGCTACACCTTC
TRBJ1-3 . TRBV5-1 . CASKRDISGNTIYF TGCGCCAGTAAGAGGGACATCTCTGGAAACACCATATATTTT
TRBJ2-3 . TRBV2 TRBD2 CASSAGASTDTQYF TGTGCCAGCAGCGCGGGAGCTAGCACAGATACGCAGTATTTT
TRBJ1-2 . TRBV5-4 . CASSLEASNYGYTF TGTGCCAGCAGCTTGGAAGCCAGCAACTATGGCTACACCTTC
TRBJ2-7 . TRBV5-4 TRBD2 CASSPGAGGPISEQYF TGTGCCAGCAGCCCGGGAGCGGGAGGGCCGATTAGCGAGCAGTACTTC
TRBJ2-6 once TRBV30 TRBD2 CAWSRGGSFGANVLTF TGTGCCTGGAGTAGAGGCGGGAGCTTTGGGGCCAACGTCCTGACTTTC
TRBJ1-2 . TRBV7-9 . CASSLAGGRDYGYTF TGTGCCAGCAGCTTAGCCGGGGGTAGGGACTATGGCTACACCTTC